This TCR beta chain was retrieved from a study of blood T cells in healthy people across ages. In its sample, this clonotype was seen a few times. The ends were cut back, 5 bases at V and 2 bases at J, with 10 bases in the middle. The CDR3 spans 13 residues. A sample-barcoded 5' primer and a J-beta primer mix were used in a second PCR of about 7 to 12 cycles. TCRdb reanalysed the 5' RACE reads using MiXCR and keeps one entry per CDR3 protein. The table records fewer than 1.5 million distinct CDR3 sequences, 42% of them present only once. Sequenced: blood. The TCR comes from a woman younger than 35 in good health. The rearrangement uses TRBV12-3 or TRBV12-4 and TRBJ2-7; D not resolved. This CDR3 reads CASSRKTPYEQYF. Here the CDR3 DNA reads TGTGCCAGCAGTCGGAAAACCCCCTACGAGCAGTACTTC.